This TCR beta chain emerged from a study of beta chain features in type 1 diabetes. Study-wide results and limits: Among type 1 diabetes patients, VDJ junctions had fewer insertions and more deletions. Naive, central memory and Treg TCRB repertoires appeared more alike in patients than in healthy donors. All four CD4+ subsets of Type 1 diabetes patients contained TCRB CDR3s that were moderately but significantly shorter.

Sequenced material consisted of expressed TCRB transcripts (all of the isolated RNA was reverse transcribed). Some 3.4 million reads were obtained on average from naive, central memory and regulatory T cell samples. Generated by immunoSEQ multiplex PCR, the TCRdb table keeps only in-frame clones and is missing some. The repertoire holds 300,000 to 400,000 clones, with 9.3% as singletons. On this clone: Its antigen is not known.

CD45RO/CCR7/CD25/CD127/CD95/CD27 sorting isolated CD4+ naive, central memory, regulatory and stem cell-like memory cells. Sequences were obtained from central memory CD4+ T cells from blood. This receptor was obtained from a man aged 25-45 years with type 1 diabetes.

The CDR3 reads CASSLEWGEQYF. For the CDR3, the DNA is TGTGCCAGCAGCTTAGAGTGGGGTGAGCAGTACTTC. The rearrangement joins TRBV7-2 to TRBJ2-5; D gene unclear. CDR1 and CDR2 from the germline V gene are SGHTA and FQGNSA. Between the trimmed V and J ends, which lost 1 base and 11 bases, there was a span of 11 bases. CDR3 length equals 12 residues. Based on the CDR3 plus reference TRBV7-2 and TRBJ2-5, the full variable domain is GAGVSQSPSNKVTEKGKDVELRCDPISGHTALYWYRQSLGQGLEFLIYFQGNSAPDKSGLPSDRFSAERTGGSVSTLTIQRTQQEDSAVYLCASSLEWGEQYFGPGTRLLVL.